What follows describes a single T cell receptor beta chain. This specimen belongs to a study of cytomegalovirus exposure and HLA in healthy donors. The PCR ran on 60 Vbeta and 13 Jbeta primers. Profiled with immunoSEQ multiplex PCR; TCRdb holds only in-frame clones, not every one. The data hold about 180,000 clones, with about 80% observed a single time. The length of the CDR3 is 14 residues. V lost 7 bases, J lost 0 bases, and 11 bases lay in between. Germline V gene data show CDR1 as MDHEN and CDR2 as SYDVKM. The sequence derives from a man aged 40-49 years in good health and CMV-seronegative. The specimen sequenced was PBMCs. This chain links TRBV28 with TRBJ2-3, with unresolved D. The CDR3 loop is CASKLPVSTDTQYF. The CDR3 bases are TGTGCCAGCAAGTTGCCGGTTAGCACAGATACGCAGTATTTT.